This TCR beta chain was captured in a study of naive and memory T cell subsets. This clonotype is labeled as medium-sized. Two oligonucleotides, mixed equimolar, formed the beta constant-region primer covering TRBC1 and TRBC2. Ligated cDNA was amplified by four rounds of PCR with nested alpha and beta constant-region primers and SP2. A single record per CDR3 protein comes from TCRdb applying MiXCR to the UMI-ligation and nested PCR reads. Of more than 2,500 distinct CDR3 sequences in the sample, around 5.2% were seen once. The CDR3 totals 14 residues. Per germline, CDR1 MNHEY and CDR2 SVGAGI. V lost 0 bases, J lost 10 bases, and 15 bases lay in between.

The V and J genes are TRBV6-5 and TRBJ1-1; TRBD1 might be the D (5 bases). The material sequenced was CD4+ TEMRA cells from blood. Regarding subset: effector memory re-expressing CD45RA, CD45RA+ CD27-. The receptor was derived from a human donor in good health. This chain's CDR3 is CASSYSSPGGGAFF. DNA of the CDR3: TGTGCCAGCAGTTACTCTTCTCCTGGGGGTGGAGCTTTCTTT.